This record looks at one TCR beta chain sequence and its context. A read error may account for a junction end that differs from germline. The data are from a study of blood T cells in healthy people across ages. PCR was performed a second time for about 7 to 11 cycles using a sample-barcoded 5' primer and a J-beta primer mix. TCRdb re-derived calls from the 5' RACE reads in MiXCR, one entry per CDR3 protein. The repertoire holds fewer than 1,000,000 distinct CDR3 sequences, with under 45% as singletons. The germline CDR1 and CDR2 sequences are MDHEN and SYDVKM. The CDR3 has 14 residues. Sequenced input: blood. The V and J genes are TRBV28 and TRBJ2-1, with 8 bases fitting TRBD2. This clonotype originated in a man in his sixties in good health. The CDR3 is CGSKISLRGVEQFF. CDR3 DNA: TGTGGCAGCAAAATCTCTCTGCGGGGGGTTGAGCAGTTCTTC. Full variable domain (missing parts from reference TRBV28 and TRBJ2-1): DVKVTQSSRYLVKRTGEKVFLECVQDMDHENMFWYRQDPGLGLRLIYFSYDVKMKEKGDIPEGYSVSREKKERFSLILESASTNQTSMYLCGSKISLRGVEQFFGPGTRLTVL.